This TCR beta chain was recovered during a study of immune reconstitution after stem cell transplant in scleroderma. TCRdb re-called the RT-PCR reads with MiXCR, one entry per CDR3 protein. The sample lists fewer than 2,500 distinct CDR3 sequences; roughly 13% were seen once. This clonotype qualifies as medium-sized. This CDR3 contains 12 residues. The V end lost 2 bases, the J end lost 5 bases, and 4 bases lay between the germline ends. The sample was taken before or after autologous hematopoietic stem cell transplantation (not recorded which). This chain links TRBV12-3 or TRBV12-4 with TRBJ2-1; no reliable D call. This clonotype was sampled from a female donor with systemic sclerosis. The CDR3 sequence: CASSLHDNEQFF. As DNA, the CDR3 is TGTGCCAGCAGTTTACATGACAATGAGCAGTTCTTC.